This T cell receptor (beta chain) was sequenced during a study of shared clonotypes between healthy human individuals. Findings of the study overall: A limitation of the genetic and exposure-history diversity represented arose from few donors.

PCR replicates from unsorted PBMC used roughly 300 ng DNA, and this amount was about 30,000 T cell genomes. The table came from immunoSEQ multiplex PCR; TCRdb's copy has only in-frame clones and leaves some out. Of hundreds of thousands of clones in the sample, roughly four fifths are singletons; the top ten hold 9.5% to 15%. After removal of 6 bases from V and 5 bases from J, the junction contained 18 bases not matched to a gene. Germline V gives CDR1 SQVTM, CDR2 ANQGSEA. This CDR3 spans 16 amino acids. The table lists this clone with a count of one. Its matching antigen is unknown. The sequence came from a woman aged 40 to 50 in good health. Some clones in this sample may be carry-over from other donors' samples. The chain couples TRBV29-1 to TRBJ2-7; 8 bases are a match to TRBD1. Sequenced material: PBMCs. CDR3 nucleotide sequence: TGCAGCGTAAAGACAGGGGACCCTTACCTGGTCCACGAGCAGTACTTC. This sequence encodes CSVKTGDPYLVHEQYF.